This entry describes one T cell receptor (beta chain). Its antigen is undetermined. These data come from a study of cytomegalovirus exposure and HLA in healthy donors. Study-wide points: The authors later found HLA-associated TCR beta chains more clonally expanded than equally common others.

Both 60 Vbeta primers and 13 Jbeta primers went into the PCR. Data came from immunoSEQ multiplex PCR; TCRdb stores just in-frame clones and leaves some out. In the table there are more than 100,000 clones, over 60% of which are singletons. The CDR3 has 15 amino acids. V lost 0 bases, J lost 3 bases, and 4 bases stayed unmatched. The germline CDR1 and CDR2 sequences are SGDLS and YYNGEE. The chain has TRBV9 and TRBJ2-3; 7 bases line up with TRBD1. The sequence was obtained from a woman aged 40 to 49 in good health and CMV-seropositive. The sequencing sample was made of PBMCs. The CDR3 DNA sequence: TGTGCCAGCAGCGTAGACAGGGGATATACAGATACGCAGTATTTT. It encodes CASSVDRGYTDTQYF. The full variable domain, its missing parts supplied by reference TRBV9 and TRBJ2-3, is DSGVTQTPKHLITATGQRVTLRCSPRSGDLSVYWYQQSLDQGLQFLIQYYNGEERAKGNILERFSAQQFPDLHSELNLSSLELGDSALYFCASSVDRGYTDTQYFGPGTRLTVL.